Shown below are 22 T cell receptor beta chains from a single sample sequenced in a study of neurological immune-mediated disorders. TCRdb re-analysed the 5' RACE reads in MiXCR, keeping a single row per CDR3 protein. This sample has tens of thousands of distinct CDR3 sequences, with 5.5% to 8% found just once. Sequences were obtained from PBMCs. The receptors originated from a middle-aged woman in good health.

This clonotype was counted at least ten times. The CDR3 protein is CSARDFSNRGNSYEQYF. As DNA, the CDR3 is TGCAGTGCTAGAGATTTTTCAAACCGCGGAAATTCCTACGAGCAGTACTTC. V and J are TRBV20-1 and TRBJ2-7; D is uncertain. The CDR3 totals 17 residues. Germline V gene lookup returns CDR1 DFQATT and CDR2 SNEGSKA (reference sequence). Trimming stripped 0 bases from V and 1 base from J, with 19 bases between.

This clonotype was seen repeatedly, ten times or more. J is TRBJ2-1 and V is TRBV20-1, with 11 bases identical to TRBD2. CDR3 length: 14 residues. The germline V gene encodes CDR1 DFQATT and CDR2 SNEGSKA (reference sequence). The trim removed 7 bases at V and 8 bases at J, leaving 10 bases unmatched. The CDR3 DNA sequence: TGCAGTGTCGATACTAGCGGGAGCCCCCATGAGCAGTTCTTC. It yields the protein CSVDTSGSPHEQFF.

This clonotype came up many times. The chain joins TRBV7-2 to TRBJ1-4, with D possibly TRBD1 on 6 matching bases. Per the germline V gene, CDR1 is SGHTA and CDR2 is FQGNSA. The CDR3 is 19 residues long. Trimming cost V 1 base and J 7 bases, with 25 bases left between them. CDR3 coding DNA: TGTGCCAGCAGCTTAGTGGGGGCCGCCTTGGGCCCTAGAGGTGAAAAACTGTTTTTT. This sequence encodes CASSLVGAALGPRGEKLFF.

This clonotype was detected ten times or more. V and J are TRBV7-2 and TRBJ1-6, with D perhaps TRBD1 (6 bases). Germline V CDR1 and CDR2: SGHTA, FQGNSA. The CDR3 has 13 residues. Trimming removed 6 bases from V and 10 bases from J, with 13 bases in between. CDR3 region: CASRGQAESPLHF. The CDR3 DNA follows: TGTGCCAGCAGGGGACAAGCGGAATCACCCCTCCACTTT.

The sample holds many counts of this clonotype. This chain connects TRBV10-3 to TRBJ1-1, with TRBD1 identical over 7 bases. V shed 6 bases and J 0 bases; nucleotides not matched to a gene: 1. The CDR3 contains 13 residues. From germline, CDR1 is ENHRY and CDR2 SYGVKD. The chain's CDR3 is CAIRGQLNTEAFF. The CDR3 bases are TGTGCCATCAGGGGACAGCTGAACACTGAAGCTTTCTTT.

This clonotype was seen repeatedly, ten times or more. Here the CDR3 reads CASSSSSGGWPYNEQFF. The CDR3 nucleotides read TGTGCCAGCAGCAGCTCGTCCGGCGGGTGGCCCTACAATGAGCAGTTCTTC. The chain couples TRBV14 to TRBJ2-1, with D perhaps TRBD2 (5 bases). V gave up 5 bases and J gave up 2 bases, with 19 bases separating them. The CDR3 loop spans 17 amino acids. Per germline, CDR1 SGHDN and CDR2 FVKESK.

This clonotype was seen more than once but under ten times. The chain has TRBV12-3 or TRBV12-4 and TRBJ2-7; the D gene is possibly TRBD1 (6 bases). The V and J ends lost 4 bases and 6 bases respectively, with 10 bases between them. CDR3 size: 12 residues. This CDR3 is CASSSRGAEQYF. The CDR3 DNA sequence: TGTGCCAGCAGTTCCAGGGGCGCCGAGCAGTACTTC.

The table lists this clonotype with many counts. The genes are TRBV5-1 and TRBJ2-5, with 7 nucleotides matching TRBD2. Germline CDR1 is SGHRS and CDR2 is YFSETQ. V lost 4 bases to trimming and J lost 5 bases; unmatched junction nucleotides: 8. The CDR3 totals 14 residues. Written as DNA, the CDR3 is TGCGCCAGCAGCCTTTCGACTAGCAGGGAGACCCAGTACTTC. This sequence encodes CASSLSTSRETQYF.

Many counts were recorded for this clonotype. This chain links TRBV5-4 with TRBJ1-5; 8 positions match TRBD1. CDR1 and CDR2 from the germline V gene are SGHNT and YYREEE (reference sequence). This CDR3 is built from 16 residues. V shed 5 bases and J 3 bases; nucleotides not matched to a gene: 10. The CDR3 DNA is TGTGCCAGCAGTCCCGGTTCAGGGGGCGTCAATCAGCCCCAGCATTTT. Encoded protein: CASSPGSGGVNQPQHF.

The table lists this clonotype with many counts. V and J are TRBV6-2 or TRBV6-3 and TRBJ1-5, with no clear D. Trimming took off 2 bases at V and 8 bases at J, with 19 bases between the two ends. The CDR3 covers 16 residues. From germline, CDR1 is MNHEY and CDR2 SVGEGT. CDR3 coding DNA: TGTGCCAGCAGTTACAACACACAAGGGCCTCAAAAGCCCCAGCATTTT. This translates into CASSYNTQGPQKPQHF.

This clonotype was picked up many times. V and J are TRBV7-2 and TRBJ2-7, with no clear D. The V and J ends lost 3 bases and 6 bases respectively, with 9 bases between them. Per germline, CDR1 SGHTA and CDR2 FQGNSA. This CDR3 has 12 residues. The CDR3 sequence is CASSLSRLEQYF. The CDR3 DNA follows: TGTGCCAGCAGCTTGAGCCGTCTCGAGCAGTACTTC.

This clonotype was seen repeatedly, ten times or more. The V and J genes are TRBV20-1 and TRBJ2-1, with TRBD2 matching 12 bases. CDR1 DFQATT and CDR2 SNEGSKA come from the germline V gene (reference sequence). The V segment lost 2 bases and the J segment 7 bases; nucleotides outside the gene matches: 15. The length of the CDR3 is 18 residues. The CDR3 region has the DNA TGCAGTGCTAGACACAGGACTAGCGGGACCTTTAAGGGGAATGAGCAGTTCTTC. This encodes CSARHRTSGTFKGNEQFF.

This clonotype showed up many times. This chain connects TRBV2 to TRBJ1-5; tentative D call: TRBD1 (6 bases). Germline assignment: CDR1 SNHLY and CDR2 FYNNEI. V was shortened by 8 bases and J by 4 bases, with 15 bases between the two germline ends. This CDR3 comprises 14 residues. The CDR3 DNA sequence: TGTGCCAGCCAAGTGGGGGGCGGGAATCAGCCCCAGCATTTT. As protein: CASQVGGGNQPQHF.

The table lists this clonotype with a few counts. The chain links TRBV7-6 to TRBJ2-1; no firm D call. The CDR3 covers 17 residues. From germline, CDR1 is SGHVS and CDR2 FNYEAQ. The germline V and J ends were trimmed by 1 base and 1 base, with 14 bases remaining between them. CDR3 coding DNA: TGTGCCAGCAGCTTAGGCCCCGGTCAGTCATCCTACAATGAGCAGTTCTTC. Its protein product is CASSLGPGQSSYNEQFF. Complete variable domain (other parts from reference TRBV7-6 and TRBJ2-1): GAGVSQSPRYKVTKRGQDVALRCDPISGHVSLYWYRQALGQGPEFLTYFNYEAQQDKSGLPNDRFSAERPEGSISTLTIQRTEQRDSAMYRCASSLGPGQSSYNEQFFGPGTRLTVL.

This clonotype showed up many times. The chain joins TRBV20-1 to TRBJ2-7; D not resolved. The CDR3 contains 13 residues. The germline CDR1 and CDR2 sequences are DFQATT and SNEGSKA (reference sequence). V was shortened by 3 bases and J by 9 bases, with 18 bases between the two germline ends. CDR3 residues: CSASDSGPGAQYF. In DNA, the CDR3 is TGCAGTGCTAGTGATTCGGGTCCAGGCGCGCAGTACTTC.

DNA for the CDR3: TGTGCCATCAGTGAGTCGGAGCCCGATCAGCCCCAGCATTTT. Its protein is CAISESEPDQPQHF. The genes are TRBV10-3 and TRBJ1-5; the D is unclear. V was shortened by 0 bases and J by 5 bases, with 8 bases between the two germline ends. There are 14 residues in the CDR3. CDR1 is ENHRY, CDR2 SYGVKD, per germline.

This clonotype was observed many times. The chain employs TRBV6-1 and TRBJ2-1, with 8 bases fitting TRBD2. The CDR3 extends over 14 amino acids. Per the germline V gene, CDR1 is MNHNS and CDR2 is SASEGT. J was trimmed by 9 bases and V by 3 bases; bases with no gene match: 7. The CDR3, as DNA: TGTGCCAGCAGTGACCGGACTAGCAAGAGTGAGCAGTTCTTC. Translated, it gives CASSDRTSKSEQFF.

This clonotype has at least ten counts. The V and J genes are TRBV5-1 and TRBJ1-2; 10 nucleotides line up with TRBD1. The CDR3 consists of 15 residues. Trimming at V came to 5 bases and at J to 7 bases, leaving 11 bases not matched to a gene. Germline assignment: CDR1 SGHRS and CDR2 YFSETQ. The CDR3 DNA reads as TGCGCCAGCAGTCCCGGGACAGGGGATGTGCGTGGCTACACCTTC. Translating it yields CASSPGTGDVRGYTF.

At least ten counts were recorded for this clonotype. The rearrangement links TRBV20-1 to TRBJ2-5; possible D gene TRBD2, 6 bases. Trimming took 6 bases from V and 5 from J, leaving 13 bases between them. Germline CDR1 DFQATT, CDR2 SNEGSKA (reference sequence). This CDR3 contains 12 residues. CDR3: CSAQPGVETQYF. DNA for the CDR3: TGCAGTGCCCAACCGGGGGTTGAGACCCAGTACTTC.

In this sample, this clonotype turned up many times. The gene calls are TRBV6-6 and TRBJ2-6; D not certain. Germline V lookup: CDR1 MNHNY, CDR2 SVGAGI (reference sequence). This CDR3 comprises 15 residues. Trimming shortened V by 6 bases and J by 2 bases, and 11 bases separated the two germline ends. The CDR3 bases are TGTGCCAGCAGGAAAGACTCGGCTGGGGCCAACGTCCTGACTTTC. Protein sequence: CASRKDSAGANVLTF.

This clonotype has at least ten counts. The rearrangement joins TRBV7-2 to TRBJ2-1; D is ambiguous. The CDR3 extends over 12 amino acids. V lost 4 bases and J lost 10, with 11 bases in between. Germline CDR1 reads SGHTA; CDR2 reads FQGNSA. CDR3 in DNA: TGTGCCAGCAGCTCCGGGCCCCTGGAGCAGTTCTTC. It translates to CASSSGPLEQFF.

This clonotype ranks as medium-sized. The chain couples TRBV19 to TRBJ2-6; D gene unclear. The V gene lost 5 bases and the J gene lost 2 bases, with 10 bases spanning the gap. The germline V gene encodes CDR1 LNHDA and CDR2 SQIVND (reference sequence). The CDR3 spans 15 residues. This CDR3 reads CASSSGPAGANVLTF. The CDR3 coding sequence is TGTGCCAGTAGTTCAGGCCCCGCTGGGGCCAACGTCCTGACTTTC.